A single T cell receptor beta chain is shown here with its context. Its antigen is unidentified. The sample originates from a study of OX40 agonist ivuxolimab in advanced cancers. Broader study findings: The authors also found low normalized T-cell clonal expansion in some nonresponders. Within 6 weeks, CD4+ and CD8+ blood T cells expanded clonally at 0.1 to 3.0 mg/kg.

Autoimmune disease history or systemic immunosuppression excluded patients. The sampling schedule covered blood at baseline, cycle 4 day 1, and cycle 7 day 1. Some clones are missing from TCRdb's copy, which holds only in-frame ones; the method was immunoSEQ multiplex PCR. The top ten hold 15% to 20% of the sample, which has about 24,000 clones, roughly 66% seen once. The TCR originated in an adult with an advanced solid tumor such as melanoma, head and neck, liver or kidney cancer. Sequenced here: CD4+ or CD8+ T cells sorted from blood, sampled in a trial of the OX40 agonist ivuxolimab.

Here the CDR3 reads CASSNFGGASSYEQYF. As DNA, the CDR3 is TGTGCCAGTAGTAACTTCGGGGGGGCGTCTTCCTACGAGCAGTACTTC. The J gene is TRBJ2-7, the V gene TRBV19, with TRBD2 matching over 8 bases. This CDR3 contains 16 residues. V shed 4 bases, J shed 1 base, and the junction held 9 bases outside the gene matches. Germline CDR1 is LNHDA and CDR2 is SQIVND (reference sequence).